This T cell receptor (beta chain) was identified in a study of cytomegalovirus exposure and HLA in healthy donors. Looking at the study overall: The platform used for the roughly 130 validation repertoires matched that of the roughly 630 first-cohort repertoires, a later analysis reported. Study-wide findings and caveats: The study put 150 to 200 TCR beta chains on its list as cytomegalovirus-associated.

Measured with immunoSEQ multiplex PCR; TCRdb has only the in-frame clones, and not every one. The sample records approximately 60,000 clones, more than 80% being singletons. This CDR3 region has 14 residues. V lost 0 bases, J lost 6 bases, and 9 bases lay in between. Germline CDR1 reads MNHNY; CDR2 reads SVGAGI (reference sequence). These donors were members of the roughly 120-subject validation cohort, a group separate from the roughly 670-subject first cohort. This clone was seen a few times. Its antigen is unknown. This receptor was identified in a man aged 18 to 35 in good health and CMV-seronegative. This chain connects TRBV6-6 to TRBJ1-5, with no clear D. What was sequenced was PBMCs. The CDR3 is CASSYSDTSQPQHF. As DNA, the CDR3 is TGTGCCAGCAGTTACTCCGACACTAGTCAGCCCCAGCATTTT.